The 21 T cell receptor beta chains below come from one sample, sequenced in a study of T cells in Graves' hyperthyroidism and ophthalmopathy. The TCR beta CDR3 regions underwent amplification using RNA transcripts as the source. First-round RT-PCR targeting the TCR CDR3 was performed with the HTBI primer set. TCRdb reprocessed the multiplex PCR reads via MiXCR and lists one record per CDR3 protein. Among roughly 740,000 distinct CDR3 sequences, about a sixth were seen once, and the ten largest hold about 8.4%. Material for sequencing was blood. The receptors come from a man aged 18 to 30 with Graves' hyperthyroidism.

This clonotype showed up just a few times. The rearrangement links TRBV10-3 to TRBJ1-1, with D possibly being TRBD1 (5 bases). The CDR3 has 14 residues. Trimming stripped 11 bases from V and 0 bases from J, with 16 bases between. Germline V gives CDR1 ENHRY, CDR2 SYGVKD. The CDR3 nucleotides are TGTGCCTCCGGAGGGAGAGGGGTGAACACTGAAGCTTTCTTT. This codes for CASGGRGVNTEAFF.

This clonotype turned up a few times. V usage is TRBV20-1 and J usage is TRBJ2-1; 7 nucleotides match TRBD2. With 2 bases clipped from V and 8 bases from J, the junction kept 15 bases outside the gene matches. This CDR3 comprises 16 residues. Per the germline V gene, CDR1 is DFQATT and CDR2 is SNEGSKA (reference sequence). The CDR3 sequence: CSARSLAAKLGYEQFF. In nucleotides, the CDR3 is TGCAGTGCTAGAAGTCTAGCGGCAAAGTTAGGATATGAGCAGTTCTTC.

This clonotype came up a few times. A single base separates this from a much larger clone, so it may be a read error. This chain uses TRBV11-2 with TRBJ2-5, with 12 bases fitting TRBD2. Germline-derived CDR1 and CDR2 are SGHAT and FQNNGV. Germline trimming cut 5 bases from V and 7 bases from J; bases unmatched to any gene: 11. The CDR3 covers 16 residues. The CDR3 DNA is TGTGCCAGCAGCGCACTAGCGGGAGGCGGAGGAAGGACCCAGTACTTC. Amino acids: CASSALAGGGGRTQYF.

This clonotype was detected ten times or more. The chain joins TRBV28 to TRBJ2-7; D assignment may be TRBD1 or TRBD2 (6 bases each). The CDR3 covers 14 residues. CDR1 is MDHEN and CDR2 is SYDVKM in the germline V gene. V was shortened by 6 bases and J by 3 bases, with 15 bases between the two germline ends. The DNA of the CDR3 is TGTGCCAGCAGCCCGTGGGGGGCGGTCTACGAGCAGTACTTC. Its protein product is CASSPWGAVYEQYF.

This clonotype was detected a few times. CDR3 sequence (DNA): TGTGCCAGCAGCGTAGGGACAGGGGGATCCGGGGCCAACGTCCTGACTTTC. This encodes CASSVGTGGSGANVLTF. The rearrangement links TRBV9 to TRBJ2-6; 10 bases agree with TRBD1. CDR1 is SGDLS, CDR2 YYNGEE, per germline. J gave up 4 bases and V 0 bases, and 4 bases lay outside the gene matches. The CDR3 has 17 amino acids.

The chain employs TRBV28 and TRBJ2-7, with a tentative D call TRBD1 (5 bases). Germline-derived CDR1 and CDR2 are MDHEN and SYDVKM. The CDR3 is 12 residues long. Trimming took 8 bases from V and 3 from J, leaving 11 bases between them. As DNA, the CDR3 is TGTGCCAGCGAAGGACAAATCTACGAGCAGTACTTC. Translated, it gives CASEGQIYEQYF.

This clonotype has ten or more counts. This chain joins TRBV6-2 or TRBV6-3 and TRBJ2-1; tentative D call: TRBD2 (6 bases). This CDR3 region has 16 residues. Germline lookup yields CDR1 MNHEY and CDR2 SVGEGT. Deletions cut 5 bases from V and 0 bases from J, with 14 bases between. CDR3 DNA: TGTGCCAGCAGTCGGGGGTCGGAGAGCTCCTACAATGAGCAGTTCTTC. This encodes CASSRGSESSYNEQFF.

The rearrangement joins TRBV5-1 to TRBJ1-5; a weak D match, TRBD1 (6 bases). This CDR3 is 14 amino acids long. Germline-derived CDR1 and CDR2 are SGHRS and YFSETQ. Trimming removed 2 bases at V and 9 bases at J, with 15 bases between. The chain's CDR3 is CASSFTAGDPPQHF. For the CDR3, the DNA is TGCGCCAGCAGCTTTACGGCAGGGGATCCGCCCCAGCATTTT.

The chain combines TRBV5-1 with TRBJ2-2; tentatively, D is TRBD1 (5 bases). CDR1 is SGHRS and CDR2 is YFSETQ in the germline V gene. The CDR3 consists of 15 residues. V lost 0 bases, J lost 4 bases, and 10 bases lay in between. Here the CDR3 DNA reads TGCGCCAGCAGCTTGGCCAGGGTTGCCACCGGGGAGCTGTTTTTT. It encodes CASSLARVATGELFF.

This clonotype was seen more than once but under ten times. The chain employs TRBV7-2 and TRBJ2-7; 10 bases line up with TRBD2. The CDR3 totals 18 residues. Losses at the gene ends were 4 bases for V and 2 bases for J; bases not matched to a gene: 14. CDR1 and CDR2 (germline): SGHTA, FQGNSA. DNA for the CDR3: TGTGCCAGCAGCTCCCACTCCCTCTTAGCGGGAGGTACCTACGAGCAGTACTTC. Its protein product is CASSSHSLLAGGTYEQYF. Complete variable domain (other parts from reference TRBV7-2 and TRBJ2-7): GAGVSQSPSNKVTEKGKDVELRCDPISGHTALYWYRQSLGQGLEFLIYFQGNSAPDKSGLPSDRFSAERTGGSVSTLTIQRTQQEDSAVYLCASSSHSLLAGGTYEQYFGPGTRLTVT.

CDR3: CASSSRRTGAETQYF. CDR3 DNA: TGTGCCAGCAGCTCTCGTAGAACAGGGGCGGAGACCCAGTACTTC. The chain is built from TRBV9 and TRBJ2-5, with 7 nucleotides matching TRBD1. The CDR3 contains 15 residues. In germline, CDR1 is SGDLS, CDR2 YYNGEE. J gave up 5 bases and V 4 bases, and 11 bases lay outside the gene matches.

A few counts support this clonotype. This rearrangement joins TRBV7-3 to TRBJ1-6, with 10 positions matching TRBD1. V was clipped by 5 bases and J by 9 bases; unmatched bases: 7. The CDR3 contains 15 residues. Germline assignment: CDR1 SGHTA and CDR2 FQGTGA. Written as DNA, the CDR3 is TGTGCCAGCAGCAAGGACAGGGGGGACAGTTCACCCCTCCACTTT. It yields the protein CASSKDRGDSSPLHF.

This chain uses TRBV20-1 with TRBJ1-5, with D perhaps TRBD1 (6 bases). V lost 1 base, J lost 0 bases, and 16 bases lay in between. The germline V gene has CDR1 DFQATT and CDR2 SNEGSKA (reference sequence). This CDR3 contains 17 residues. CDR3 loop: CSARGPRTDGSNQPQHF. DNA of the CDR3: TGCAGTGCTAGAGGCCCCCGGACAGATGGTAGCAATCAGCCCCAGCATTTT.

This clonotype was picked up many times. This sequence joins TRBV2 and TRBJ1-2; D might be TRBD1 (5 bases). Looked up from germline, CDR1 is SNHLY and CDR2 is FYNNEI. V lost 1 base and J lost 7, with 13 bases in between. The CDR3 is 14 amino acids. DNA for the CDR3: TGTGCCAGCAGTGAAGTTACCGCGGGGCTTGGCTACACCTTC. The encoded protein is CASSEVTAGLGYTF. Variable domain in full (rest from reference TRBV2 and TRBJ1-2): EPEVTQTPSHQVTQMGQEVILRCVPISNHLYFYWYRQILGQKVEFLVSFYNNEISEKSEIFDDQFSVERPDGSNFTLKIRSTKLEDSAMYFCASSEVTAGLGYTFGSGTRLTVV.

DNA for the CDR3: TGTGCCAGCGCAGAGTCGCCATCCCGTGGAAACACCATATATTTT. Translating gives CASAESPSRGNTIYF. The chain has TRBV9 and TRBJ1-3; no clear D. Trimming stripped 7 bases from V and 3 bases from J, with 17 bases between. Per germline, CDR1 SGDLS and CDR2 YYNGEE. This CDR3 region has 15 residues.

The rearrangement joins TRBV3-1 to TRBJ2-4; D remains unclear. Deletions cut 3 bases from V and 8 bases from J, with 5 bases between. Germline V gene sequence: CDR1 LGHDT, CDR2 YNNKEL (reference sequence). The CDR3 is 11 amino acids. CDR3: CASSHGHIQYF. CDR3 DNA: TGTGCCAGCAGCCACGGACACATTCAGTACTTC.

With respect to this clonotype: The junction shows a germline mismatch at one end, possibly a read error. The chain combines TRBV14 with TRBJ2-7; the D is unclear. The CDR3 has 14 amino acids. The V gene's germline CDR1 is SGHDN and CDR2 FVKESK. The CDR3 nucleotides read TGTGCCCGCAGCCTACGGGCAGGCTCCTACGAGCAGTACTTC. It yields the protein CARSLRAGSYEQYF.

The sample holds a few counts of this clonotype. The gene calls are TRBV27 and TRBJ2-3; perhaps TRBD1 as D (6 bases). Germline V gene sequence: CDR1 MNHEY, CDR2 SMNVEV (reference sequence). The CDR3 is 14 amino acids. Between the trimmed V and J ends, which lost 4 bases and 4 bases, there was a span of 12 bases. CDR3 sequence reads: CASSYRVQADTQYF. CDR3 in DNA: TGTGCCAGCAGTTACAGGGTTCAAGCAGATACGCAGTATTTT.

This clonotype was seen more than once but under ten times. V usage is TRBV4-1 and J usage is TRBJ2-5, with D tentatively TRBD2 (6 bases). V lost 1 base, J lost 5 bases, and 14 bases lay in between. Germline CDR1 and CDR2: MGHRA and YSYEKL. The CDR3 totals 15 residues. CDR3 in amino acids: CASSQGGGTGETQYF. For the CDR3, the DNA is TGCGCCAGCAGCCAAGGGGGAGGAACGGGGGAGACCCAGTACTTC.

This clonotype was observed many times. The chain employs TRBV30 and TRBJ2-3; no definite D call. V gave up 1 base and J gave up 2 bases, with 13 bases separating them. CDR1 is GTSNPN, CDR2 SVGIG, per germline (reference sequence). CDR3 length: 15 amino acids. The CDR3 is CAWSDGAVATDTQYF. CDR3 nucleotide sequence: TGTGCCTGGAGTGATGGCGCCGTCGCCACAGATACGCAGTATTTT.

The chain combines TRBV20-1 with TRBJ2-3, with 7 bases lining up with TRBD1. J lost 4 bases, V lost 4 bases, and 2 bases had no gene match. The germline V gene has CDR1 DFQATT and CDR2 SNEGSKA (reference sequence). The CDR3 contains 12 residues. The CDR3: CSANQGADTQYF. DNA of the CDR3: TGCAGTGCTAATCAGGGGGCAGATACGCAGTATTTT.